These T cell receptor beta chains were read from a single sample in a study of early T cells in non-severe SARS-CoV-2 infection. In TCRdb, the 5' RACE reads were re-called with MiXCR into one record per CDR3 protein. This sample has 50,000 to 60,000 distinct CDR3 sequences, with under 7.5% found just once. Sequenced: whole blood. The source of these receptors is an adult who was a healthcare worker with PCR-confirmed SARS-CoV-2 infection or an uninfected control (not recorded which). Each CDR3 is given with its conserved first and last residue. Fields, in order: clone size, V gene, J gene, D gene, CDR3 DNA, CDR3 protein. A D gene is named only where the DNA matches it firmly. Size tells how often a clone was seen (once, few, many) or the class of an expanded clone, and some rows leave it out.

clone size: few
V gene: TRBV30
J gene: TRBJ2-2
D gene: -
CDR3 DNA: TGTGCCTGGAGTGAGGGACTCCTTAGCGGGGAGCTGTTTTTT
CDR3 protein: CAWSEGLLSGELFF

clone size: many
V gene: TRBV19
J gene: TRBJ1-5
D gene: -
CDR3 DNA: TGTGCCAGTAGTATAGGGGTAGAGGGTAGCAATCAGCCCCAGCATTTT
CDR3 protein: CASSIGVEGSNQPQHF

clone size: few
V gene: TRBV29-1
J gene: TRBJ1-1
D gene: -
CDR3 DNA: TGCAGCGTATGGGGCGGAATGAACACTGAAGCTTTCTTT
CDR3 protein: CSVWGGMNTEAFF

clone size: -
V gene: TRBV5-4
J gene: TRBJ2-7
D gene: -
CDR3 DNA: TGTGCCAGCAGCTTGGGACTGTCGAGCTCCTACGAGCAGTACTTC
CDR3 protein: CASSLGLSSSYEQYF

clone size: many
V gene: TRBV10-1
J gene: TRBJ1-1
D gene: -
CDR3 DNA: TGCGCCAGCAGTTTGGACGATCGGGCTAAAGCTTTCTTT
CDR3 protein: CASSLDDRAKAFF

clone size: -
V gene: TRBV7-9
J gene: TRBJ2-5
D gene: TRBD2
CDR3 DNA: TGTGCCAGCAGCTCGAGACTAGCGGGAAACCAAGAGACCCAGTACTTC
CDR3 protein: CASSSRLAGNQETQYF

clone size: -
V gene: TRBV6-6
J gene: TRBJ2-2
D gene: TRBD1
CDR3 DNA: TGTGCCAGCAGTTACTCGTCACAGGGGTTTACCGGGGAGCCGTTTTTT
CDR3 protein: CASSYSSQGFTGEPFF

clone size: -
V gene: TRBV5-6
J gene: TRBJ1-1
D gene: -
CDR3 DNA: TGTGCCAGCTTTAAAGGTCGAATGAACACTGAAGCTTTCTTT
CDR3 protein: CASFKGRMNTEAFF

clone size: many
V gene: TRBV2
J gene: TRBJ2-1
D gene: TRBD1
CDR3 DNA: TGTGCCAGCAGGGACAGGACCTACAATGAGCAGTTCTTC
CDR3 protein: CASRDRTYNEQFF

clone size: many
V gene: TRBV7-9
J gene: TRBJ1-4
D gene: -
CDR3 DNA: TGTGCCAGCAGCCACACGGTGTCGGATGAAAAACTGTTTTTT
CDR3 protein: CASSHTVSDEKLFF

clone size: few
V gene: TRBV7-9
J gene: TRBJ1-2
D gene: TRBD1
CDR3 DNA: TGTGCCAGCAGCTTATTATGGACAGGACAGAATGGCTACACCTTC
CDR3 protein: CASSLLWTGQNGYTF

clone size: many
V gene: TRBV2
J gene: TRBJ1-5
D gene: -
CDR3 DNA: TGTGCCAGCCAGAAGGGGAGTTCTGGCAATCAGCCCCAGCATTTT
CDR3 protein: CASQKGSSGNQPQHF

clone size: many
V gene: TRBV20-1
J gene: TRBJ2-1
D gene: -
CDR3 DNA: TGCAGTGCCGTGCAGGGCTACAATGAGCAGTTCTTC
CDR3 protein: CSAVQGYNEQFF

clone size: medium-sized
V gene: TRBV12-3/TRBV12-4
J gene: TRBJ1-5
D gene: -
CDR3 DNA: TGTGCCAGCAGTTTAGGACTTCGTAGCAATCAGCCCCAGCATTTT
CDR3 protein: CASSLGLRSNQPQHF

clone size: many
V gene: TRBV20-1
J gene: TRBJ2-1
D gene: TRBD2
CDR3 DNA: TGCAGTGCTCCGTCTTCTAGCGGGGGGGCCTACAATGAGCAGTTCTTC
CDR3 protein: CSAPSSSGGAYNEQFF

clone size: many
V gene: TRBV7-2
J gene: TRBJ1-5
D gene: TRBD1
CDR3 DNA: TGTGCCAGCAGCTTAGATATTGGACAGGGGAATCAGCCCCAGCATTTT
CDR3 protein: CASSLDIGQGNQPQHF

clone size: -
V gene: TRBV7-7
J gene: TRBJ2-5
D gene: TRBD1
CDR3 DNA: TGTGCTAGCAGCTTAGTCCCAGGGGGCCCGCAAGAGACCCAGTACTTC
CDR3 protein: CASSLVPGGPQETQYF

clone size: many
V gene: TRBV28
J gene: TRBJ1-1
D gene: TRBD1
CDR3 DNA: TGTGCCAGCAGTACACGGACAGGGACCACTGAAGCTTTCTTT
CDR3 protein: CASSTRTGTTEAFF

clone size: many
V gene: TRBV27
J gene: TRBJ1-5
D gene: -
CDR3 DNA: TGTGCCAGCAGAAGGTTAGTCAGTCCCTTGAGCAATCAGCCCCAGCATTTT
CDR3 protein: CASRRLVSPLSNQPQHF

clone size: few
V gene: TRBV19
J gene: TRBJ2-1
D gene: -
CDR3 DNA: TGTGCCAGTAGTATGATTCGACCTTCCTACAATGAGCAGTTCTTC
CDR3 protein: CASSMIRPSYNEQFF

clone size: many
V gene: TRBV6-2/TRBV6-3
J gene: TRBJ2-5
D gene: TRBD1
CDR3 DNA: TGTGCCAGCAGCCTAGGGACAGGGGGAAATCAAGAGACCCAGTACTTC
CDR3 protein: CASSLGTGGNQETQYF

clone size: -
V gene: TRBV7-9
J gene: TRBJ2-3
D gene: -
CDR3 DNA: TGTGCCAGCACCGTCCCGGAGTTTACTAGCACAGATACGCAGTATTTT
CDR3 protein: CASTVPEFTSTDTQYF

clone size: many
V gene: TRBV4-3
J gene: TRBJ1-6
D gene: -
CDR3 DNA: TGCGCCAGCAGCCAAGATCCAGCCGTTAATTCACCCCTCCACTTT
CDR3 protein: CASSQDPAVNSPLHF

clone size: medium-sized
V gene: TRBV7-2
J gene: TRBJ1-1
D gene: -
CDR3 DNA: TGTGCCAGCAGCTTAGCGGGAGCAAGGCCCACTGAAGCTTTCTTT
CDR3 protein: CASSLAGARPTEAFF

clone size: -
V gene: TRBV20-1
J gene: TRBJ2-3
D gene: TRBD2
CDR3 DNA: TGCAGTGCTAGAGATCTCCAGCGGGGGGGACGCACAGATACGCAGTATTTT
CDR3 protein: CSARDLQRGGRTDTQYF

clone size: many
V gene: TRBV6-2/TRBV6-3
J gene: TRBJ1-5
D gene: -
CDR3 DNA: TGTGCCAGCAGTTACTCGAGGACACGGGGGGAGCCCCAGCATTTT
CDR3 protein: CASSYSRTRGEPQHF

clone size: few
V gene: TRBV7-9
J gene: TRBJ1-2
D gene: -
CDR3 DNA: TGTGCCAGCAGCTTTATGAGGGAGGCTGGCTACACCTTC
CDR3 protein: CASSFMREAGYTF

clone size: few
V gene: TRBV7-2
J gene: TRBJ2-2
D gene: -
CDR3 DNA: TGTGCCAGCAGCAACAGTGCACTCCGGGGGCGTCTCGGGGAGCTGTTTTTT
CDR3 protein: CASSNSALRGRLGELFF

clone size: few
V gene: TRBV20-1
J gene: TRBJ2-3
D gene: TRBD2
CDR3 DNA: TGCAGTGCTAGACCGATGCCCGAGCGGGGTCTCTCAGATACGCAGTATTTT
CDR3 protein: CSARPMPERGLSDTQYF

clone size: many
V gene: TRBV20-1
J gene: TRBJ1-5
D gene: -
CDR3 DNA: TGCAGTGCTAGAGATACGGCAGAAGCCCATCAGCCCCAGCATTTT
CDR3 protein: CSARDTAEAHQPQHF

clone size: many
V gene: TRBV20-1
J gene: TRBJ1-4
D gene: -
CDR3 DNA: TGCAGTGCTAGAGATCTTCTACGGTATAATGAAAAACTGTTTTTT
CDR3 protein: CSARDLLRYNEKLFF

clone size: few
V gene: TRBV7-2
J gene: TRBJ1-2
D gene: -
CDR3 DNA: TGTGCCAGCAGCTTAGGGGTTCGCGTGGGGGTCACCTTC
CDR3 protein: CASSLGVRVGVTF

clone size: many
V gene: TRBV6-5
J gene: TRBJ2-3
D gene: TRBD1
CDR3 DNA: TGTGCCAGCAGTTACGGGACAGGGGGCGCAGATACGCAGTATTTT
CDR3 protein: CASSYGTGGADTQYF